The rows below give T cell receptor beta chains drawn from one sample of a study of Graves' ophthalmopathy and Graves' hyperthyroidism. TCRdb reprocessed the multiplex PCR reads with MiXCR, giving one entry per CDR3 protein. This table holds some 410,000 distinct CDR3 sequences, approximately 21% found once. Sequencing was carried out using peripheral blood. Source of these receptors: a woman aged 18-29 years with stable Graves' hyperthyroidism. CDR3s leave out the opening cysteine and the closing phenylalanine or tryptophan. The D gene is left open where the match is weak. Clone size is not always given. Where it is, it says once, few, many or a class for expanded clones.

clone_size j_call v_call d_call cdr3_aa
many TRBJ2-5 TRBV11-2 TRBD1 ASSLYRGQETQY
many TRBJ2-7 TRBV30 TRBD2 AWKFLSGSTYEQY
NA TRBJ2-5 TRBV9 NA ASSVGDVQETQY
many TRBJ2-5 TRBV6-1 NA ASSLLELGTQY
many TRBJ2-5 TRBV12-3/TRBV12-4 TRBD1 ASSLGQGGETQY
many TRBJ2-7 TRBV10-3 TRBD2 AISEALAGGYEQY
NA TRBJ1-1 TRBV6-1 NA ASRTRSTEAF
many TRBJ1-2 TRBV7-8 NA ASSPGTRTGGYT
NA TRBJ1-2 TRBV12-3/TRBV12-4 NA ASSPIMEGGYGYT
few TRBJ1-2 TRBV14 NA ASSQGLGRGGYT
many TRBJ1-2 TRBV28 TRBD1 ASSFYRDRGRDNYGYT
many TRBJ2-3 TRBV20-1 NA SATIPQGTDTQY
few TRBJ1-4 TRBV11-2 NA ASSQDTGSHEKLF
NA TRBJ1-1 TRBV19 TRBD1 ASNSGQANTEAF
many TRBJ2-5 TRBV7-2 NA ASSLGASVKETQY
many TRBJ2-2 TRBV3-1 NA ASSASGRTGELF
many TRBJ2-7 TRBV5-1 NA ASSFLFFPYEQY
many TRBJ2-2 TRBV6-5 NA ASRAGQNTGELF
NA TRBJ1-5 TRBV6-1 NA ASSEPSGKGQPQH
NA TRBJ2-1 TRBV9 NA ASSTQPSYNEQF
NA TRBJ1-5 TRBV20-1 TRBD1 SARDPGTGEFQPQH
NA TRBJ2-7 TRBV6-2/TRBV6-3 TRBD1 ASSPGQGPRMRMVRYPYEQY
NA TRBJ2-4 TRBV12-3/TRBV12-4 TRBD1 ASSFQGVKNIQY
many TRBJ1-5 TRBV2 NA ASSLERRENQPQH
many TRBJ2-5 TRBV15 NA ATSRDRRVWETQY
many TRBJ1-2 TRBV20-1 TRBD1 SARSPPGQGDYGYT
NA TRBJ2-2 TRBV29-1 NA SVGTANTGELF
many TRBJ1-5 TRBV12-3/TRBV12-4 NA ASSFSGWRGRPQH
many TRBJ2-5 TRBV9 TRBD1 ASSFAGQARETQY
few TRBJ2-2 TRBV12-3/TRBV12-4 TRBD1 ASSMRQGRTGELF
many TRBJ2-7 TRBV9 NA ASSAEGEEQY
NA TRBJ1-5 TRBV6-7 NA ASSYHPRSNQPQH
few TRBJ1-6 TRBV20-1 NA SASLGYETLH
many TRBJ2-7 TRBV6-5 TRBD1 ASSYSGQGKTYEQY
many TRBJ2-7 TRBV18 TRBD1 ASSPYGTDNEQY
NA TRBJ1-1 TRBV6-5 NA ASSYSSLYPKAF
NA TRBJ2-5 TRBV20-1 NA SAKEETQY
few TRBJ1-1 TRBV5-1 NA ASSLGGRDEAF
NA TRBJ2-5 TRBV7-8 NA ASSSSEDETQY
NA TRBJ2-7 TRBV11-2 TRBD1 ASSSDRGLYEQY
many TRBJ1-6 TRBV12-3/TRBV12-4 TRBD1 ASSSYQTGGNSPLH
many TRBJ2-2 TRBV2 TRBD1 ATKDRGYTGELF
few TRBJ2-4 TRBV5-1 TRBD1 ASSLGGSLAKNIKY
NA TRBJ1-5 TRBV7-9 NA ASSLAFSNQPQH
many TRBJ1-1 TRBV7-2 TRBD1 ASSVTGIASAF
many TRBJ1-5 TRBV25-1 NA ASSATENQPQH
once TRBJ2-5 TRBV7-2 NA ASSFFSSETQY
many TRBJ1-2 TRBV30 NA AWSAGRDSHGYT
many TRBJ1-2 TRBV25-1 NA ASSDLSAPSSYT
many TRBJ1-6 TRBV4-2 NA ASSQGLIRSNSPLH
NA TRBJ1-2 TRBV6-2/TRBV6-3 TRBD1 ASKDRGYGYT
many TRBJ2-5 TRBV2 NA ASSEGKKY
NA TRBJ1-2 TRBV6-1 NA ASSEVAGGGGGYT
many TRBJ1-2 TRBV12-3/TRBV12-4 TRBD1 ASSQTGRSYGYT